This T cell receptor beta chain was recorded in a study of technical replicates of blood from a handful of donors (dated by TCRdb to about 2017). The method behind the library was the immunoSEQ multiplex PCR assay. The clones in this table, taken by TCRdb from immuneACCESS, are in-frame only. Not every clone is retained; where verified, under half of the shortfall comes from an unresolved V gene, and the cause of the rest is unknown. The sample table contains 50,000 or so clones; only one count was recorded for around 90% of them. The ten most abundant clones make up about 3.6% of the sample. In regard to this clone: Its antigen is not yet known. Base qualities are not at hand, and no much larger clone is one base apart.

The sequence was collected from a human donor in good health. Some clones in this sample may be carry-over from other donors' samples. Sequencing used PBMCs.

The CDR3 is CASSWTESGEQFF. The DNA sequence reads TGTGCCAGCAGTTGGACGGAAAGCGGTGAGCAGTTCTTC. The V and J segments used are TRBV2 and TRBJ2-1; matching of 5 bases hints at TRBD2 as the D gene. From the germline V gene, CDR1 is SNHLY and CDR2 is FYNNEI. The CDR3 spans 13 residues, from the cysteine through the phenylalanine. The sequence is cut down to CDR3 DNA, 39 bases in frame from base 1. V lost 5 bases and J lost 9 bases; the stretch between them is 14 bases long.